This entry lists 27 T cell receptor beta chains sequenced from one sample in a study of blood T cell repertoires in COVID-19. TCRdb's copy holds only in-frame clones and misses some; the assay was immunoSEQ multiplex PCR. The sample yields some 120,000 clones, around 85% seen once. Sequencing used peripheral blood. The receptors derive from a woman between 50 and 59 years old with acute or convalescent COVID-19.

The CDR3 DNA reads TGTGCCAGCAGTGCCCTATGGGAGGGAGCCTTCTCTGGAAACACCATATATTTT. This encodes CASSALWEGAFSGNTIYF. The chain links TRBV6-1 to TRBJ1-3; D unclear. Trimming pared 4 bases from V and 0 bases from J, leaving 19 bases between. The CDR3 consists of 18 residues. Germline-derived CDR1 and CDR2 are MNHNS and SASEGT.

This clone showed up just once. The chain uses TRBV7-8 and TRBJ1-5; maybe TRBD1 (6 bases). From germline, CDR1 is SGHVS and CDR2 FQNEAQ. The CDR3 length is 14 residues. V lost 4 bases and J 4 bases, leaving 11 bases between the germline ends. The CDR3 DNA is TGTGCCAGCAGCTCGACAGGAGGAAATCAGCCCCAGCATTTT. Translated: CASSSTGGNQPQHF.

V and J are TRBV10-3 and TRBJ1-2; a weak D match, TRBD1 (5 bases). The CDR3 contains 14 residues. Trimming stripped 3 bases from V and 0 bases from J, with 8 bases between. Germline loops: CDR1 ENHRY, CDR2 SYGVKD. The CDR3 loop is CAISDSTANYGYTF. The CDR3 coding sequence is TGTGCCATCAGTGATTCGACAGCTAACTATGGCTACACCTTC.

The chain couples TRBV7-7 to TRBJ2-2; D is perhaps TRBD2 (6 bases). Trimming cost V 1 base and J 3 bases, with 9 bases left between them. This CDR3 comprises 15 residues. The germline V gene encodes CDR1 SSHAT and CDR2 FNYEAQ (reference sequence). The CDR3 DNA is TGTGCCAGCAGCTTAGTTGGAGGGGACACCGGGGAGCTGTTTTTT. Its translation is CASSLVGGDTGELFF. Complete variable domain (other parts from reference TRBV7-7 and TRBJ2-2): GAGVSQSPRYKVTKRGQDVTLRCDPISSHATLYWYQQALGQGPEFLTYFNYEAQPDKSGLPSDRFSAERPEGSISTLTIQRTEQRDSAMYRCASSLVGGDTGELFFGEGSRLTVL.

The CDR3 region has the DNA TGTGCCAGCAGCCAAGTCACCCGCTCAACAGGGGTACCTGGAAACACCATATATTTT. Amino acids: CASSQVTRSTGVPGNTIYF. The chain links TRBV14 to TRBJ1-3, with 7 bases aligning to TRBD1. Germline CDR1 SGHDN, CDR2 FVKESK. The CDR3 runs to 19 residues. V trimming: 1 base; J trimming: 2 bases; junction bases outside the gene matches: 14. The whole variable domain, remainder taken from reference TRBV14 and TRBJ1-3, is EAGVTQFPSHSVIEKGQTVTLRCDPISGHDNLYWYRRVMGKEIKFLLHFVKESKQDESGMPNNRFLAERTGGTYSTLKVQPAELEDSGVYFCASSQVTRSTGVPGNTIYFGEGSWLTVV.

V gene TRBV6-5 combines with J gene TRBJ1-1; D is possibly TRBD1 (5 bases). The CDR3 sequence is 14 residues long. Germline lookup yields CDR1 MNHEY and CDR2 SVGAGI. With 10 bases removed from V and 2 bases from J, the gap between germline ends came to 17 bases. The CDR3 region has the DNA TGTGCCACAGACTGGGGCAGGGTCAACACTGAAGCTTTCTTT. Amino acids: CATDWGRVNTEAFF.

The V call is TRBV6-5, the J call TRBJ1-2, with 9 bases that match TRBD1. The CDR3 contains 14 residues. V lost 5 bases and J lost 4; bases outside the gene matches: 5. CDR1 MNHEY and CDR2 SVGAGI come from the germline V gene. DNA of the CDR3: TGTGCCAGCAGTCGCGGGACAGGGACCTATGGCTACACCTTC. Encoded protein: CASSRGTGTYGYTF.

V and J are TRBV12-5 and TRBJ1-6; D is perhaps TRBD1 (5 bases). Germline CDR1 reads LGHNT; CDR2 reads FRNRAP. The CDR3 covers 14 residues. V was shortened by 6 bases and J by 8 bases, with 14 bases between the two germline ends. The CDR3 sequence is CASGPVGGDSPLHF. DNA for the CDR3: TGTGCTAGTGGCCCGGTCGGAGGGGATTCACCCCTCCACTTT. Drawing the rest from reference TRBV12-5 and TRBJ1-6, the complete variable domain is DARVTQTPRHKVTEMGQEVTMRCQPILGHNTVFWYRQTMMQGLELLAYFRNRAPLDDSGMPKDRFSAEMPDATLATLKIQPSEPRDSAVYFCASGPVGGDSPLHFGNGTRLTVT.

This clone was found once. The rearrangement links TRBV20-1 to TRBJ1-2, with no clear D. The CDR3 loop spans 10 amino acids. The germline V and J ends were trimmed by 6 bases and 1 base, with 3 bases remaining between them. Germline V gene data show CDR1 as DFQATT and CDR2 as SNEGSKA (reference sequence). Here the CDR3 DNA reads TGCAGTGCCTTTAACTATGGCTACACCTTC. It codes for CSAFNYGYTF.

The V and J genes are TRBV9 and TRBJ2-2; 7 positions match TRBD2. Unmatched junction bases numbered 13, after V lost 0 bases and J lost 2 bases. Looked up from germline, CDR1 is SGDLS and CDR2 is YYNGEE. The CDR3 has 19 amino acids. This CDR3 reads CASSVAGLAGGINTGELFF. The CDR3 DNA follows: TGTGCCAGCAGCGTAGCTGGGCTAGCCGGGGGGATTAACACCGGGGAGCTGTTTTTT. Full variable domain (remainder filled in from reference TRBV9 and TRBJ2-2): DSGVTQTPKHLITATGQRVTLRCSPRSGDLSVYWYQQSLDQGLQFLIQYYNGEERAKGNILERFSAQQFPDLHSELNLSSLELGDSALYFCASSVAGLAGGINTGELFFGEGSRLTVL.

The chain combines TRBV19 with TRBJ1-5, with TRBD1 as a possible D gene (5 bases). The V end lost 5 bases, the J end lost 4 bases, and 15 bases lay between the germline ends. The length of the CDR3 is 15 residues. From germline, CDR1 is LNHDA and CDR2 SQIVND (reference sequence). CDR3 in amino acids: CASSPSREGNQPQHF. The CDR3 nucleotides are TGTGCCAGTAGTCCCTCGAGGGAGGGGAATCAGCCCCAGCATTTT.

Comments on this clone: The sample holds other DNA sequences that translate to the same CDR3. V is TRBV3-1 (or the pseudogene TRBV3-2) and J is TRBJ1-6, with D possibly TRBD1 on 5 matching bases. CDR1 and CDR2 (germline): LGHDT, YNNKEL (reference sequence). V was shortened by 0 bases and J by 8 bases, with 5 bases between the two germline ends. This CDR3 is built from 13 residues. CDR3 amino acids: CASSQDRDSPLHF. The CDR3 nucleotides read TGTGCCAGCAGCCAAGACAGGGATTCACCCCTCCACTTT.

This clone occurred once. The chain uses TRBV4-1 and TRBJ1-5; 7 bases are a match to TRBD1. Germline loops: CDR1 MGHRA, CDR2 YSYEKL. The CDR3 spans 16 residues. The J segment lost 7 bases and the V segment lost 3 bases, leaving 12 bases of the junction unmatched. This CDR3 reads CASSQAHRGSEQPQHF. The CDR3 DNA sequence: TGCGCCAGCAGCCAGGCCCACAGGGGTTCGGAACAGCCCCAGCATTTT.

This chain links TRBV1 with TRBJ2-1; the table assigns TRBD1, which was not confirmed against the DNA. TRBV1 is annotated as a pseudogene. The CDR3 totals 16 residues. The CDR3 loop reads CTSSHSRDRGRDEQFF. The CDR3 coding sequence is TGCACCAGCAGCCACTCCCGGGACAGGGGGAGAGATGAGCAGTTCTTC.

This clone was seen a single time. CDR3 protein: CASSLANRANTQYF. CDR3 nucleotide sequence: TGCGCCAGCAGCTTGGCCAACAGGGCAAATACGCAGTATTTT. This sequence joins TRBV5-1 and TRBJ2-3; a possible D gene is TRBD1 (6 bases). CDR3 size: 14 residues. Trimming removed 0 bases at V and 7 bases at J, with 12 bases between. Germline V gives CDR1 SGHRS, CDR2 YFSETQ.

The V gene is TRBV30, the J gene TRBJ2-3; TRBD2 agrees at 10 bases. Germline CDR1 GTSNPN, CDR2 SVGIG (reference sequence). J was trimmed by 0 bases and V by 3 bases; bases with no gene match: 0. This CDR3 has 14 residues. The CDR3 here is CAWRLAGSTDTQYF. The CDR3 DNA reads TGTGCCTGGAGACTAGCGGGGAGCACAGATACGCAGTATTTT.

The rearrangement links TRBV9 to TRBJ1-2; maybe TRBD1 (6 bases). CDR1 SGDLS and CDR2 YYNGEE come from the germline V gene. Trimming shortened V by 4 bases and J by 4 bases, and 17 bases separated the two germline ends. This CDR3 is 15 amino acids long. CDR3 bases: TGTGCCAGCAGCCCAAGTGGGGGGGGCTCCTATGGCTACACCTTC. This codes for CASSPSGGGSYGYTF.

The chain is built from TRBV6-1 and TRBJ1-6; TRBD1 aligns across 10 bases. The ends lost 1 base at V and 10 bases at J; junction bases unmatched: 10. In germline, CDR1 is MNHNS, CDR2 SASEGT. This CDR3 has 17 residues. CDR3 nucleotides: TGTGCCAGCAGTGAAGTACCCCGACAGGGGGCAAGATCACCCCTCCACTTT. This codes for CASSEVPRQGARSPLHF.

This clone was picked up one time. The rearrangement uses TRBV5-1 and TRBJ2-1; 11 bases match TRBD1. V lost 1 base and J lost 4; bases outside the gene matches: 16. Germline-derived CDR1 and CDR2 are SGHRS and YFSETQ. The CDR3 spans 20 residues. The chain's CDR3 is CASSLRSGTGGSISYNEQFF. The DNA for the CDR3 is TGCGCCAGCAGCTTGAGGTCCGGGACAGGGGGGTCCATTTCTTACAATGAGCAGTTCTTC.

This clone has only one observation. The chain recombines TRBV6-1 with TRBJ1-3; D uncertain. Trimming pared 2 bases from V and 0 bases from J, leaving 5 bases between. Per the germline V gene, CDR1 is MNHNS and CDR2 is SASEGT. The length of the CDR3 is 14 residues. CDR3 sequence reads: CASSENYSGNTIYF. CDR3 sequence (DNA): TGTGCCAGCAGTGAAAACTACTCTGGAAACACCATATATTTT.

This chain joins TRBV5-1 and TRBJ2-3; TRBD1 agrees at 8 bases. Germline V lookup: CDR1 SGHRS, CDR2 YFSETQ. This CDR3 is built from 16 residues. Trimming cost V 0 bases and J 4 bases; bases outside gene matches: 7. DNA for the CDR3: TGCGCCAGCAGCTTGGCCGACAGGGGCGGCCCAGATACGCAGTATTTT. As protein: CASSLADRGGPDTQYF.

The rearrangement links TRBV5-1 to TRBJ2-3; 9 bases map to TRBD1. V dropped 3 bases and J dropped 6; count of bases not matched to a gene: 14. Per germline, CDR1 SGHRS and CDR2 YFSETQ. The CDR3 is made up of 17 amino acids. CDR3 sequence (DNA): TGCGCCAGCAGCTATAGGACAGGGGTATATACTAAGGATACGCAGTATTTT. Residues: CASSYRTGVYTKDTQYF.

The chain is built from TRBV3-1 (or the pseudogene TRBV3-2) and TRBJ1-2; D is unresolved. The germline V gene has CDR1 LGHDT and CDR2 YNNKEL (reference sequence). This CDR3 spans 13 amino acids. V was clipped by 5 bases and J by 8 bases, with 15 bases between them. CDR3 in DNA: TGTGCCAGCAGCTTCGAGGTCATCGGGGGCTACACCTTC. This gives the protein CASSFEVIGGYTF.

This chain links TRBV12-5 with TRBJ1-4, with a possible D match to TRBD1 (6 bases). The V gene lost 0 bases and the J gene lost 7 bases, with 27 bases spanning the gap. Germline values: CDR1 LGHNT, CDR2 FRNRAP. The CDR3 spans 20 residues. The CDR3 sequence: CASGLVRGATGPRGSEKLFF. CDR3 DNA: TGTGCTAGTGGTTTGGTAAGGGGCGCGACAGGCCCCCGGGGTAGTGAAAAACTGTTTTTT.

This chain connects TRBV3-1 (or the pseudogene TRBV3-2) to TRBJ2-7; 9 positions agree with TRBD2. The V gene's germline CDR1 is LGHDT and CDR2 YNNKEL (reference sequence). The V segment lost 1 base and the J segment 2 bases; nucleotides outside the gene matches: 3. CDR3 length: 15 residues. This CDR3 is CASSQGIAGAYEQYF. Here the CDR3 DNA reads TGTGCCAGCAGCCAAGGAATAGCGGGGGCCTACGAGCAGTACTTC.

This clone was found a few times. CDR3 loop: CASSSSPQGSSPLHF. CDR3 DNA sequence: TGTGCCAGCAGTTCGTCGCCACAGGGGTCATCACCCCTCCACTTT. The chain recombines TRBV6-6 with TRBJ1-6; TRBD1 agrees at 7 bases. Germline CDR1 MNHNY, CDR2 SVGAGI (reference sequence). This CDR3 comprises 15 residues. J was trimmed by 10 bases and V by 4 bases; bases with no gene match: 10.

This chain uses TRBV9 with TRBJ1-3; 9 nucleotides match TRBD1. CDR1 and CDR2 (germline): SGDLS, YYNGEE. V gave up 3 bases and J gave up 1 base; unmatched junction bases: 8. The CDR3 spans 17 residues. In nucleotides, the CDR3 is TGTGCCAGCAGCGAAACCTTACAGGGGGCTTCTGGAAACACCATATATTTT. Its translation: CASSETLQGASGNTIYF. The variable domain in full, with the rest retrieved from reference TRBV9 and TRBJ1-3, is DSGVTQTPKHLITATGQRVTLRCSPRSGDLSVYWYQQSLDQGLQFLIQYYNGEERAKGNILERFSAQQFPDLHSELNLSSLELGDSALYFCASSETLQGASGNTIYFGEGSWLTVV.